This T cell receptor (beta chain) was identified during a study of beta chain features in type 1 diabetes. Study results and caveats: Naive, central memory and Treg TCRB repertoires seemed to resemble each other more closely in patients than they did in healthy donors. PCR, the amplification step, might favor shorter templates, equally in patients and controls.

A sort by CD45RO/CCR7/CD25/CD127/CD95/CD27 yielded CD4+ naive, central memory, regulatory and stem cell-like memory cells. Sorted populations were all over 98% pure. The sequenced template was cDNA made from the entire isolated RNA. TCRdb keeps only in-frame clones here, not all; method: immunoSEQ multiplex PCR. The sample has under 400,000 clones; around an eighth are singletons. As for this clone: Its antigen is currently unknown.

Sequencing input: naive CD4+ T cells from blood. This TCR derives from a young man in good health.

The CDR3 loop reads CASSAGLHTDTQYF. CDR3 in DNA: TGTGCCAGCAGCGCCGGACTTCACACAGATACGCAGTATTTT. The chain has TRBV7-2 and TRBJ2-3; D perhaps matches TRBD2 (5 bases). Germline values: CDR1 SGHTA, CDR2 FQGNSA. V lost 5 bases and J lost 2, with 11 bases in between. This CDR3 comprises 14 residues.